This T cell receptor beta chain was observed in a study of cytomegalovirus exposure and HLA in healthy donors. Overall study results and limits: A later analysis linked a missense DCLRE1C variant to TCR beta V- and J-gene trimming.

V gave up 5 bases and J gave up 8 bases; unmatched junction bases: 9. The germline V gene has CDR1 LGHNT and CDR2 FRNRAP. The CDR3 contains 14 residues. This clone showed up just once. Its antigen is not known. Primers for the PCR totalled 60 Vbeta and 13 Jbeta. Data came from immunoSEQ multiplex PCR; TCRdb stores just in-frame clones and leaves some out. The sample has fewer than 200,000 clones, approximately 85% seen once. This chain uses TRBV12-5 with TRBJ2-4, with TRBD2 identical over 7 bases. The receptor was isolated from a man aged 18-30 years in good health and CMV-seropositive. The sequencing input was PBMCs. The CDR3, as DNA: TGTGCTAGTGGTAACCCGACTAGCTGGGACATTCAGTACTTC. This translates into CASGNPTSWDIQYF. The whole variable domain, remainder taken from reference TRBV12-5 and TRBJ2-4, is DARVTQTPRHKVTEMGQEVTMRCQPILGHNTVFWYRQTMMQGLELLAYFRNRAPLDDSGMPKDRFSAEMPDATLATLKIQPSEPRDSAVYFCASGNPTSWDIQYFGAGTRLSVL.